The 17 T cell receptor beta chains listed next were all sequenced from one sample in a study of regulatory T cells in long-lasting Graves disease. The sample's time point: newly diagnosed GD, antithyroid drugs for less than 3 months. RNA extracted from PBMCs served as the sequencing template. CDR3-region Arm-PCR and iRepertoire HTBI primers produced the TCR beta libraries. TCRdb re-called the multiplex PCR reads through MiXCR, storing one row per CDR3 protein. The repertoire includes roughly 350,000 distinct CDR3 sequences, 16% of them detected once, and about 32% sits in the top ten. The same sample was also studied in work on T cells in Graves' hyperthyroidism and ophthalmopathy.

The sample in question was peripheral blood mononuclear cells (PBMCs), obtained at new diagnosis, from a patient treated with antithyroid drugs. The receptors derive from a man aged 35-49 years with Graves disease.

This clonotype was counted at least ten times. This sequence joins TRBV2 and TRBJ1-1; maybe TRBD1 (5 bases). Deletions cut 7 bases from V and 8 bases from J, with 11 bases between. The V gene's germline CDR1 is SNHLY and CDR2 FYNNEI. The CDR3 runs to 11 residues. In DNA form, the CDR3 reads TGTGCCAGCACCAGGGCGGCGGAAGCTTTCTTT. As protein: CASTRAAEAFF.

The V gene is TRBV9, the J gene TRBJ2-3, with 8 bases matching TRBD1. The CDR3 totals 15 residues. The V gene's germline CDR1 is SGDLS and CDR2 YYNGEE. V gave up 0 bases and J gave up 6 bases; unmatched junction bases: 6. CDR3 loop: CASSVEGQGADTQYF. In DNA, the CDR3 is TGTGCCAGCAGCGTAGAGGGGCAGGGGGCGGATACGCAGTATTTT.

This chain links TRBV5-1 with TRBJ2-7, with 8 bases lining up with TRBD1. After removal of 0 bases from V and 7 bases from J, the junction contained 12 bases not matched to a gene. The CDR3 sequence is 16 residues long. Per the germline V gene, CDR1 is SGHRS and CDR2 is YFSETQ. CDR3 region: CASSLATGGFYNEQYF. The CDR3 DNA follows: TGCGCCAGCAGCTTGGCAACAGGGGGATTCTACAATGAGCAGTACTTC.

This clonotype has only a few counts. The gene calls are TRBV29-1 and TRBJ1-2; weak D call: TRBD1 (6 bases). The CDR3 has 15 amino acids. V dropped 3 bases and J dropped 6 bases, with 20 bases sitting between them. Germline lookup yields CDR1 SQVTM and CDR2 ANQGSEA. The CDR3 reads CSVDSVYRTADGYTF. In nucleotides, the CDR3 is TGCAGCGTTGATAGCGTTTATAGGACAGCCGATGGCTACACCTTC.

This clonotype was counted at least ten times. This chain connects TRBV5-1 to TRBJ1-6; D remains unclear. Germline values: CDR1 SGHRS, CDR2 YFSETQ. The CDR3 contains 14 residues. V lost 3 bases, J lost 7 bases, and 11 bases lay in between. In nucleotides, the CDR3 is TGCGCCAGCAGCTCCCAAGGACCAAATTCACCCCTCCACTTT. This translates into CASSSQGPNSPLHF.

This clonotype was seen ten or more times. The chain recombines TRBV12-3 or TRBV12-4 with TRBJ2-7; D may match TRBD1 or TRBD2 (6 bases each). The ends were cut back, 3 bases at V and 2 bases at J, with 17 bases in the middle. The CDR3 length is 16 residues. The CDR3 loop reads CASSFWGPGETYEQYF. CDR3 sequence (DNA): TGTGCCAGCAGTTTTTGGGGGCCGGGGGAAACCTACGAGCAGTACTTC.

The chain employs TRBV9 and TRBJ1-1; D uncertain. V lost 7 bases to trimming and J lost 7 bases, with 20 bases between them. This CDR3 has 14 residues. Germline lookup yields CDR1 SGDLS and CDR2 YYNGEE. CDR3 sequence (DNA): TGTGCCAGCTCACTCGGCAGCGCTGGTGTTGAAGCTTTCTTT. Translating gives CASSLGSAGVEAFF.

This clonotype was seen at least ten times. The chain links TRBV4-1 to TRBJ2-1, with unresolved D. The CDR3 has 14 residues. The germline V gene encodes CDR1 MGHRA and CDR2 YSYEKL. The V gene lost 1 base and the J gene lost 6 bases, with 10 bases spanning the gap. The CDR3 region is CASSQVQHANEQFF. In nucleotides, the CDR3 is TGCGCCAGCAGCCAAGTTCAGCACGCCAATGAGCAGTTCTTC.

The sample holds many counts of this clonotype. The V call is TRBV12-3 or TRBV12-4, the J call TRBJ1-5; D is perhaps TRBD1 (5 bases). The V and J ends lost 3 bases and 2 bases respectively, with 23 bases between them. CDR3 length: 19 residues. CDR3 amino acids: CASSFSRDSESLGNQPQHF. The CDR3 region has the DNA TGTGCCAGCAGTTTTAGTCGAGACAGCGAATCCCTGGGCAATCAGCCCCAGCATTTT.

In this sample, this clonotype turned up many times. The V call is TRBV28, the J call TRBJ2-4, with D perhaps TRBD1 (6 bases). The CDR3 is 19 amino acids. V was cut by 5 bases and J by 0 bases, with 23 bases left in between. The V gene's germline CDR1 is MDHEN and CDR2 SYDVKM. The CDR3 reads CASSHLRTERITAKNIQYF. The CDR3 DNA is TGTGCCAGCAGTCACCTCAGGACAGAACGCATTACAGCCAAAAACATTCAGTACTTC. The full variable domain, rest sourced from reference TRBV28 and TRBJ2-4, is DVKVTQSSRYLVKRTGEKVFLECVQDMDHENMFWYRQDPGLGLRLIYFSYDVKMKEKGDIPEGYSVSREKKERFSLILESASTNQTSMYLCASSHLRTERITAKNIQYFGAGTRLSVL.

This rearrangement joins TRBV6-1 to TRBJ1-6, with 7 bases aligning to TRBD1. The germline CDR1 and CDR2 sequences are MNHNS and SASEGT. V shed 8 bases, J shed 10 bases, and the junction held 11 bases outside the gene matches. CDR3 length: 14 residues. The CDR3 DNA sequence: TGTGCCAGCGGTGGACAGGCCTCAGGGTCACCCCTCCACTTT. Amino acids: CASGGQASGSPLHF.

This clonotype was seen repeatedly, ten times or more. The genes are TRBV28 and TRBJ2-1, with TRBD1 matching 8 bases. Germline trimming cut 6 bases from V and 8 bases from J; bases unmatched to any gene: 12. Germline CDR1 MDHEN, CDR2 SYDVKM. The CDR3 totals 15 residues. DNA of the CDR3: TGTGCCAGCAGAACCGGGACAGGAAAGATATATGAGCAGTTCTTC. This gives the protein CASRTGTGKIYEQFF.

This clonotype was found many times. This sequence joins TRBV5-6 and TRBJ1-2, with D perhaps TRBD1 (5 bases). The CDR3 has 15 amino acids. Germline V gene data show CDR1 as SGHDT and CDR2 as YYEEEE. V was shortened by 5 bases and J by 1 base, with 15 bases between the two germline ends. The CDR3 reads CASSADMGNNYGYTF. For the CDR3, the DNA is TGTGCCAGCAGTGCGGACATGGGGAATAACTATGGCTACACCTTC.

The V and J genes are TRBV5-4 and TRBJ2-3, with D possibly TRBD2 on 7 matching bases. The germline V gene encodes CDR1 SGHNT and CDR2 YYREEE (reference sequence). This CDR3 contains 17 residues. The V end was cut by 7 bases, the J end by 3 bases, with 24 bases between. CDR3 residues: CASGKKWGGGWTDTQYF. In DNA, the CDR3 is TGTGCCAGCGGAAAAAAATGGGGAGGGGGATGGACAGATACGCAGTATTTT.

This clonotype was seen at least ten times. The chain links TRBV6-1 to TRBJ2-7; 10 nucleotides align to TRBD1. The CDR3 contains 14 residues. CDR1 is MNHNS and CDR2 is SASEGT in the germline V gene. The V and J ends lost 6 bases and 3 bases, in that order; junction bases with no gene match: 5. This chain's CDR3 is CASSPRTGGYEQYF. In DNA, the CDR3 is TGTGCCAGCAGCCCCCGGACAGGGGGCTACGAGCAGTACTTC.

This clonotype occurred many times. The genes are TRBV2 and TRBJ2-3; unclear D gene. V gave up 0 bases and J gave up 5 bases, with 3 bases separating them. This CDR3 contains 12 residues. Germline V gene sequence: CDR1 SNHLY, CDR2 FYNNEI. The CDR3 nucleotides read TGTGCCAGCAGTGAAGCGGGAGATACGCAGTATTTT. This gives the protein CASSEAGDTQYF. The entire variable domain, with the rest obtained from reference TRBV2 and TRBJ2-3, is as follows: EPEVTQTPSHQVTQMGQEVILRCVPISNHLYFYWYRQILGQKVEFLVSFYNNEISEKSEIFDDQFSVERPDGSNFTLKIRSTKLEDSAMYFCASSEAGDTQYFGPGTRLTVL.

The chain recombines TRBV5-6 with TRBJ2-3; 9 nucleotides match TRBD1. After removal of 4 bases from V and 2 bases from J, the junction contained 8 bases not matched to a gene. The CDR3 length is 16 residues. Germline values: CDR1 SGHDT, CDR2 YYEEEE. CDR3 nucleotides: TGTGCCAGCAGCATAAATTGGGACAGGGCCACAGATACGCAGTATTTT. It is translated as CASSINWDRATDTQYF.